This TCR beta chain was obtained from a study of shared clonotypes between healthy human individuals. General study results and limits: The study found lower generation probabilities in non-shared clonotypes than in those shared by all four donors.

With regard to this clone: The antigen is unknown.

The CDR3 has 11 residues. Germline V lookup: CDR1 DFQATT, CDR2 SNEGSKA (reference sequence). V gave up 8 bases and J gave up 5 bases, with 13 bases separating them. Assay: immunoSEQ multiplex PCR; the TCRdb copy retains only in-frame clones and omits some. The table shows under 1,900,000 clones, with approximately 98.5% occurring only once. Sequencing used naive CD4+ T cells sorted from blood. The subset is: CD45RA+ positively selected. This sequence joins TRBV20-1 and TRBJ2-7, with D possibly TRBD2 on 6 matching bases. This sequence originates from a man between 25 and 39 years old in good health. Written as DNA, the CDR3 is TGCAGTCCCCGGGGCGGGGACGAGCAGTACTTC. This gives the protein CSPRGGDEQYF.